This T cell receptor beta chain is from a study of shared clonotypes between healthy human individuals. About the research overall: CD4 naive and memory got three plates each, CD8 naive two, CD8 memory one.

Naive CD8 isolation took CD45RO-negative cells positively selected for CCR7 and excluded terminally differentiated effector memory CD45RA+ cells. Clones were sequenced by immunoSEQ multiplex PCR, and TCRdb holds only the in-frame ones, with some missing. The sample comprises millions of clones, over 85% of which are singletons, and roughly 1% rests with the top ten. Between the trimmed V and J ends, which lost 6 bases and 5 bases, there was a span of 13 bases. From germline, CDR1 is LNHDA and CDR2 SQIVND (reference sequence). This CDR3 comprises 13 residues. The sequencing input was naive CD8+ T cells sorted from blood. This receptor was obtained from a man younger than 35 in good health. The V gene is TRBV19, the J gene TRBJ2-5; a possible D gene is TRBD1 (6 bases). Here the CDR3 reads CASREQGRETQYF. CDR3 DNA: TGTGCCAGTAGGGAACAGGGACGGGAGACCCAGTACTTC.